What follows are 21 T cell receptor beta chains derived from one specimen sequenced in a study of cytomegalovirus exposure and HLA in healthy donors. Only in-frame clones appear in the TCRdb table, and some are missing; sequencing was by immunoSEQ multiplex PCR. The sample lists about 150,000 clones; less than 90% were seen once. The specimen was PBMCs. The receptors come from a man younger than 30 in good health and CMV-seropositive.

This clone was seen a handful of times. The genes are TRBV4-3 and TRBJ2-7; weak D call: TRBD1 (6 bases). Between the trimmed V and J ends, which lost 1 base and 2 bases, there was a span of 9 bases. Per germline, CDR1 LGHNA and CDR2 YSLEER. This CDR3 is 14 amino acids long. The DNA of the CDR3 is TGCGCCAGCAGCCAAGGAAAGGGGGCCTACGAGCAGTACTTC. It encodes CASSQGKGAYEQYF.

This clone was found a few times. The CDR3: CASSLSANSGYNSPLHF. In nucleotides, the CDR3 is TGTGCCAGCAGCTTAAGTGCCAACAGCGGATATAATTCACCCCTCCACTTT. The rearrangement links TRBV7-8 to TRBJ1-6, with unresolved D. This CDR3 contains 17 residues. CDR1 and CDR2 from the germline V gene are SGHVS and FQNEAQ. V was clipped by 2 bases and J by 4 bases, with 15 bases between them. Full variable domain (missing parts from reference TRBV7-8 and TRBJ1-6): GAGVSQSPRYKVAKRGQDVALRCDPISGHVSLFWYQQALGQGPEFLTYFQNEAQLDKSGLPSDRFFAERPEGSVSTLKIQRTQQEDSAVYLCASSLSANSGYNSPLHFGNGTRLTVT.

The chain has TRBV6-1 and TRBJ2-3, with 11 positions matching TRBD2. Trimming took 5 bases from V and 4 from J; bases not matched to a gene: 5. Germline-derived CDR1 and CDR2 are MNHNS and SASEGT. The CDR3 has 15 residues. CDR3 sequence reads: CASSLSGRVPDTQYF. The CDR3 DNA follows: TGTGCCAGCAGTCTTAGCGGGAGGGTCCCAGATACGCAGTATTTT.

The V gene is TRBV5-6, the J gene TRBJ2-5; D call uncertain. The V gene's germline CDR1 is SGHDT and CDR2 YYEEEE. Trimming took off 1 base at V and 5 bases at J, with 3 bases between the two ends. This CDR3 contains 11 residues. The CDR3 here is CASSLQETQYF. CDR3 sequence (DNA): TGTGCCAGCAGCTTGCAGGAGACCCAGTACTTC. Together with reference TRBV5-6 and TRBJ2-5, the CDR3 gives the full variable domain: DAGVTQSPTHLIKTRGQQVTLRCSPKSGHDTVSWYQQALGQGPQFIFQYYEEEERQRGNFPDRFSGHQFPNYSSELNVNALLLGDSALYLCASSLQETQYFGPGTRLLVL.

The rearrangement uses TRBV4-3 and TRBJ2-1; 11 bases are a match to TRBD2. The length of the CDR3 is 15 residues. With V trimmed by 0 bases and J by 8 bases, 3 bases remained unmatched. Germline CDR1 and CDR2: LGHNA and YSLEER. CDR3 nucleotides: TGCGCCAGCAGCCAAGATCTAGCGGGGGGCGATGAGCAGTTCTTC. This translates into CASSQDLAGGDEQFF.

The chain links TRBV28 to TRBJ1-5; 9 bases are shared with TRBD1. The ends lost 6 bases at V and 7 bases at J; junction bases unmatched: 10. The CDR3 runs to 15 residues. CDR1 and CDR2 (germline): MDHEN, SYDVKM. The CDR3: CASRSDGTGKQPQHF. CDR3 nucleotides: TGTGCCAGCAGATCCGACGGGACAGGGAAACAGCCCCAGCATTTT.

The chain combines TRBV6-5 with TRBJ2-3; 7 nucleotides line up with TRBD1. V lost 5 bases and J lost 4; bases outside the gene matches: 6. Per the germline V gene, CDR1 is MNHEY and CDR2 is SVGAGI. CDR3 length equals 14 residues. The CDR3 sequence: CASSPRQGADTQYF. Written as DNA, the CDR3 is TGTGCCAGCAGTCCCCGACAGGGCGCAGATACGCAGTATTTT.

The chain employs TRBV4-3 and TRBJ1-1; the D gene is possibly TRBD1 (5 bases). Looked up from germline, CDR1 is LGHNA and CDR2 is YSLEER. The CDR3 totals 15 residues. The germline V and J ends were trimmed by 1 base and 2 bases, with 11 bases remaining between them. CDR3 nucleotide sequence: TGCGCCAGCAGCCAAGCTTACAGGAGTAACACTGAAGCTTTCTTT. It encodes CASSQAYRSNTEAFF.

V usage is TRBV2 and J usage is TRBJ2-1; perhaps TRBD1 as D (6 bases). The CDR3 has 11 amino acids. Trimming shortened V by 7 bases and J by 9 bases, and 10 bases separated the two germline ends. Germline lookup yields CDR1 SNHLY and CDR2 FYNNEI. The chain's CDR3 is CASNRAVEQFF. DNA of the CDR3: TGTGCCAGCAACAGGGCTGTTGAGCAGTTCTTC.

V is TRBV11-2 and J is TRBJ2-5; D possibly corresponds to TRBD2 (5 bases). From germline, CDR1 is SGHAT and CDR2 FQNNGV. V shed 4 bases and J shed 1 base, with 16 bases lying between them. The CDR3 loop spans 16 amino acids. The CDR3 here is CASSSHSDGIQETQYF. CDR3 in DNA: TGTGCCAGCAGCTCGCACTCAGACGGGATCCAAGAGACCCAGTACTTC.

The V call is TRBV6-1, the J call TRBJ1-5; 7 nucleotides match TRBD1. CDR3 size: 14 residues. The V gene end was trimmed by 4 bases and the J gene end by 4 bases; junction bases not matched to a gene: 4. The germline V gene encodes CDR1 MNHNS and CDR2 SASEGT. Written as DNA, the CDR3 is TGTGCCAGCAGTGTGGGACAGAAAAATCAGCCCCAGCATTTT. This translates into CASSVGQKNQPQHF.

This chain uses TRBV6-1 with TRBJ2-7, with 10 bases aligning to TRBD1. The CDR3 consists of 18 residues. The ends lost 4 bases at V and 1 base at J; junction bases unmatched: 13. Germline CDR1 is MNHNS and CDR2 is SASEGT. This CDR3 reads CASSVRSAGQGTSYEQYF. CDR3 DNA: TGTGCCAGCAGTGTCCGATCGGCGGGACAGGGGACATCCTACGAGCAGTACTTC.

V gene TRBV4-2 combines with J gene TRBJ2-1, with TRBD2 matching 7 bases. Trimming at V came to 5 bases and at J to 7 bases, leaving 8 bases not matched to a gene. Looked up from germline, CDR1 is LGHNA and CDR2 is YNFKEQ. The CDR3 sequence is 14 residues long. Written as DNA, the CDR3 is TGTGCCAGCAGCGAACCCGGGACTACTAATGAGCAGTTCTTC. Translating gives CASSEPGTTNEQFF.

The rearrangement uses TRBV20-1 and TRBJ1-2; D not certain. Trimming cost V 6 bases and J 5 bases, with 10 bases left between them. The CDR3 totals 11 residues. CDR1 is DFQATT and CDR2 is SNEGSKA in the germline V gene (reference sequence). CDR3 region: CSASVLYGYTF. CDR3 coding DNA: TGCAGTGCCAGCGTACTTTATGGCTACACCTTC.

This clone was recorded only once. V and J are TRBV5-1 and TRBJ2-5; the match to TRBD2 covers 14 bases. Germline lookup yields CDR1 SGHRS and CDR2 YFSETQ. Trimming took 1 base from V and 4 from J; bases not matched to a gene: 3. The CDR3 loop spans 16 amino acids. In nucleotides, the CDR3 is TGCGCCAGCAGCTTGAGACTAGCGGGAGGGCTAGAGACCCAGTACTTC. Protein: CASSLRLAGGLETQYF.

CDR3 sequence: CASSRQCSYNEQFF. Here the CDR3 DNA reads TGCGCCAGCAGTCGACAGTGCTCCTACAATGAGCAGTTCTTC. The chain has TRBV23-1 and TRBJ2-1; tentative D call: TRBD1 (5 bases). TRBV23-1 is an ORF; its function is uncertain. The germline V and J ends were trimmed by 4 bases and 0 bases, with 7 bases remaining between them. The CDR3 runs to 14 residues.

The chain recombines TRBV30 with TRBJ1-5; D is perhaps TRBD1 (5 bases). From germline, CDR1 is GTSNPN and CDR2 SVGIG (reference sequence). The CDR3 is made up of 15 amino acids. Trimming removed 2 bases at V and 0 bases at J, with 11 bases between. In DNA, the CDR3 is TGTGCCTGGAGTATAGGGGCGTATAGCAATCAGCCCCAGCATTTT. This translates into CAWSIGAYSNQPQHF.

The V and J genes are TRBV9 and TRBJ2-7; 9 positions match TRBD1. The CDR3 runs to 14 residues. The ends lost 4 bases at V and 5 bases at J; junction bases unmatched: 7. Germline CDR1 SGDLS, CDR2 YYNGEE. This CDR3 is CASSPGQGRNEQYF. The DNA of the CDR3 is TGTGCCAGCAGCCCCGGACAGGGGCGCAACGAGCAGTACTTC.

V and J are TRBV4-3 and TRBJ2-7, with 9 nucleotides matching TRBD1. With 1 base clipped from V and 5 bases from J, the junction kept 6 bases outside the gene matches. The CDR3 length is 15 residues. Germline V CDR1 and CDR2: LGHNA, YSLEER. CDR3 nucleotides: TGCGCCAGCAGCCAAGGGGACAGGGCCCCGGACGAGCAGTACTTC. Its translation: CASSQGDRAPDEQYF.

V gene TRBV9 combines with J gene TRBJ2-5; a possible D gene is TRBD2 (6 bases). Looked up from germline, CDR1 is SGDLS and CDR2 is YYNGEE. Trimming took 0 bases from V and 0 from J, leaving 9 bases between them. The CDR3 has 15 amino acids. CDR3 in DNA: TGTGCCAGCAGCGTAGGGACTACGTACCAAGAGACCCAGTACTTC. It encodes CASSVGTTYQETQYF.

The CDR3 DNA reads as TGTGCCAGCAGCGGGGGACAGCCCGGGCAGGGCTACACCTTC. It yields the protein CASSGGQPGQGYTF. The chain links TRBV5-4 to TRBJ1-2; TRBD1 agrees at 7 bases. Germline CDR1 reads SGHNT; CDR2 reads YYREEE (reference sequence). J gave up 8 bases and V 4 bases, and 11 bases lay outside the gene matches. CDR3 length equals 14 residues.